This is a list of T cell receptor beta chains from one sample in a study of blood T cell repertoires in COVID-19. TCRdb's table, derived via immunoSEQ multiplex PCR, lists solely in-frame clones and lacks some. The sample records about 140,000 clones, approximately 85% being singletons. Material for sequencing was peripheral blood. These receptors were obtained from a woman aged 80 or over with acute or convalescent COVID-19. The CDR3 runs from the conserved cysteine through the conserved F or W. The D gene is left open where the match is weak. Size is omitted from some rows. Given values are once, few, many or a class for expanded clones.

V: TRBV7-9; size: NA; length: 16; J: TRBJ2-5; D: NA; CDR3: CASSRRGLGAKETQYF; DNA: TGTGCCAGCAGCCGGAGGGGTTTAGGAGCCAAAGAGACCCAGTACTTC
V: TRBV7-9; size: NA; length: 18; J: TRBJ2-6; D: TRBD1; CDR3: CASSTGQGTSSGANVLTF; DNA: TGTGCCAGCAGTACAGGACAGGGAACTTCCTCTGGGGCCAACGTCCTGACTTTC
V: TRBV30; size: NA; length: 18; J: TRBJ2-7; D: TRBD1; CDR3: CAWSSNLVRDRGLSVEYF; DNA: TGTGCCTGGAGTTCCAACCTCGTCCGGGACAGGGGCCTTTCAGTTGAGTACTTC
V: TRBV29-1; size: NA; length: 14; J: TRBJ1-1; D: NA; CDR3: CSVVVGLGGTEAFF; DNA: TGCAGCGTTGTCGTGGGTTTAGGAGGGACTGAAGCTTTCTTT
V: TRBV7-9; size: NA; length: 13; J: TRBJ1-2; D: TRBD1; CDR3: CASSLDATGGYTF; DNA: TGTGCCAGCAGCTTAGACGCGACAGGGGGCTACACCTTC
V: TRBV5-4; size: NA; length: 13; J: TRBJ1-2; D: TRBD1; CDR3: CASSRTGRGGYTF; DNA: TGTGCCAGCAGCCGGACAGGGAGGGGTGGCTACACCTTC
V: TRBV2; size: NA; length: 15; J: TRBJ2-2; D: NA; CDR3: CASSGAGSNTGELFF; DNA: TGTGCCAGCAGTGGGGCCGGGAGTAACACCGGGGAGCTGTTTTTT
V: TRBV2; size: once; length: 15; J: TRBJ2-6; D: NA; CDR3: CASSDAGPGANVLTF; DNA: TGTGCCAGCAGTGATGCTGGGCCCGGGGCCAACGTCCTGACTTTC
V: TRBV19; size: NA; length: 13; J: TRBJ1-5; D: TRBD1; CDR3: CASNDRDRGPQHF; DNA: TGTGCCAGCAACGACCGGGACAGGGGGCCCCAGCATTTT
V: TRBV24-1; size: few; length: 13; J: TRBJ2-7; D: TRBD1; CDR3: CATSGDSSYEQYF; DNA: TGTGCCACCAGTGGGGACAGCTCCTACGAGCAGTACTTC
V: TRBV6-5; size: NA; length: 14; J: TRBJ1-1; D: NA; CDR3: CASIKGQWGTEAFF; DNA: TGTGCCAGCATCAAAGGACAGTGGGGCACTGAAGCTTTCTTT
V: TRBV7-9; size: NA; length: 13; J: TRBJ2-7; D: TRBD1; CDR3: CASSRTGAYEQYF; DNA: TGTGCCAGCAGCCGTACAGGGGCCTACGAGCAGTACTTC
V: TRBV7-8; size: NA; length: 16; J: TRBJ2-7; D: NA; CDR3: CASSLVRALFDGGQYF; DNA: TGTGCCAGCAGCTTAGTCCGGGCCCTATTCGACGGGGGGCAGTACTTC
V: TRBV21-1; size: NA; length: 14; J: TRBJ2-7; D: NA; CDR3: CASRLNRVGHEQYF; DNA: TGTGCCAGCAGGTTGAACAGGGTTGGCCACGAGCAGTACTTC
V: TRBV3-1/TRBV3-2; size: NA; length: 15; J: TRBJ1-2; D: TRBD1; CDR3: CASSQEGTGPGGYTF; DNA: TGTGCCAGCAGCCAAGAAGGGACAGGACCCGGGGGCTACACCTTC
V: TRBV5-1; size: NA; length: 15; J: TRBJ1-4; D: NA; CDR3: CASPIGGVTNEKLFF; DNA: TGCGCCAGCCCGATCGGGGGGGTAACTAATGAAAAACTGTTTTTT
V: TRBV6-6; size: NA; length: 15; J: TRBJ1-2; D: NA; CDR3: CASRVLSWGNPMTTF; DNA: TGTGCCAGCAGGGTACTATCCTGGGGCAATCCAATGACAACCTTC
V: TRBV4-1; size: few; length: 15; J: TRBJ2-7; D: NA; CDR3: CASSQASFSTYEQYF; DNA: TGCGCCAGCAGCCAAGCTTCCTTCTCTACCTACGAGCAGTACTTC
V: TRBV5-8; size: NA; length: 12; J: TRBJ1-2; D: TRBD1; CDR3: CASSGTVYGYTF; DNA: TGTGCCAGCAGCGGGACAGTCTATGGCTACACCTTC
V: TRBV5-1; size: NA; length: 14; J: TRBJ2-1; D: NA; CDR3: CASSKQGVVHEQFF; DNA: TGCGCCAGCAGCAAACAGGGCGTTGTCCATGAGCAGTTCTTC
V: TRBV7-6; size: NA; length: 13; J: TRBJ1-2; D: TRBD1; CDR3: CASSQGQDYGYTF; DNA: TGTGCCAGCAGCCAAGGACAGGACTATGGCTACACCTTC
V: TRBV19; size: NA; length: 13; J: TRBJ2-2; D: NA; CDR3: CASKRTYTGELFF; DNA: TGTGCCAGTAAGCGCACATACACCGGGGAGCTGTTTTTT
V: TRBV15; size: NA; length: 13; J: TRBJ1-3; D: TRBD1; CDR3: CATSARQGSTIYF; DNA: TGTGCCACCAGCGCCCGACAGGGATCTACCATATATTTT
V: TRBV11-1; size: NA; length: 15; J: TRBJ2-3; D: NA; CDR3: CASSLRSRGTDTQYF; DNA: TGTGCCAGCAGCTTGAGGTCCAGGGGCACAGATACGCAGTATTTT
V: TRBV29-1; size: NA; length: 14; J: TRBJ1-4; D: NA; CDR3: CSVLLAVSSEKLFF; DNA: TGCAGCGTTTTGCTCGCGGTTAGCAGTGAAAAACTGTTTTTT
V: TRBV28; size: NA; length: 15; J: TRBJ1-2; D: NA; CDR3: CASSPPPAVDYGYTF; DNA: TGTGCCAGCAGCCCACCGCCAGCGGTCGACTATGGCTACACCTTC